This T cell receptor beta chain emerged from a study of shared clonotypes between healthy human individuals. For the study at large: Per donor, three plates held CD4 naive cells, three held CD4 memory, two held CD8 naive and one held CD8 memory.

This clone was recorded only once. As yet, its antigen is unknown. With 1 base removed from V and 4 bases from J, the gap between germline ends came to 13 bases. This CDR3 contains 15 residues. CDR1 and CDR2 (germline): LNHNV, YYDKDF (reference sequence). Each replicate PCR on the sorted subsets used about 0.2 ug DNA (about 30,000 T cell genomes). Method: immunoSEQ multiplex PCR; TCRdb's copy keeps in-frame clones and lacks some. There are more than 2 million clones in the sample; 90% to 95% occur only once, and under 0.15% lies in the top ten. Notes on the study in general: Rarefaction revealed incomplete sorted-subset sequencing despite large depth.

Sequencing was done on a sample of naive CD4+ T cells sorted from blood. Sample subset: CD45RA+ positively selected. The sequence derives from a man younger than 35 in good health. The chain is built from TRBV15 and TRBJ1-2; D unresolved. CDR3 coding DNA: TGTGCCACCAGCAGAGCCGGCCCGGAAGGCTATGGCTACACCTTC. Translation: CATSRAGPEGYGYTF.